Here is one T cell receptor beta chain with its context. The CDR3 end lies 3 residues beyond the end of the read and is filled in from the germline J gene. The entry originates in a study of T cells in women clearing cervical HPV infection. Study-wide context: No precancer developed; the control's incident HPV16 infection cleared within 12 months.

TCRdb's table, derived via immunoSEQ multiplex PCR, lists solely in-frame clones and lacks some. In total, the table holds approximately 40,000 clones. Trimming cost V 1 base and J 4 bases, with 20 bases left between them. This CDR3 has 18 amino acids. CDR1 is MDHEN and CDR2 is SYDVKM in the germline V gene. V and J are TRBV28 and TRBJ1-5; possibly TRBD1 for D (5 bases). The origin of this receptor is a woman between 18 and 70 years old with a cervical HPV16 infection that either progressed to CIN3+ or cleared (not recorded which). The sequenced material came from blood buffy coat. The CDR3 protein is CASSLYLWRQGGNQPQHF. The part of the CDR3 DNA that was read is TGTGCCAGCAGTTTATATTTATGGCGGCAGGGTGGGAATCAGCCC.